This T cell receptor beta chain stems from a study of cytomegalovirus exposure and HLA in healthy donors. Points from the study as a whole: Most TCR beta V segments were productive about 87% or about 30% of the time in an earlier analysis. One variant, a missense change in DCLRE1C, was linked in a later analysis to TCR beta V- and J-gene trimming.

CDR3 length equals 15 residues. The germline V gene encodes CDR1 SGHNT and CDR2 YENEEA. With 0 bases removed from V and 5 bases from J, the gap between germline ends came to 10 bases. Primers included in the PCR were 60 Vbeta and 13 Jbeta primers. Profiling relied on immunoSEQ multiplex PCR, and the TCRdb table lists in-frame clones only, not all of them. Here the sample spans about 130,000 clones, roughly 74% being singletons. A note on this clone: Its cognate antigen is unknown.

The sample comprised PBMCs. The chain joins TRBV11-3 to TRBJ2-2; perhaps TRBD1 as D (6 bases). The receptor comes from a woman aged 50 to 60 in good health and CMV-seropositive. Written as DNA, the CDR3 is TGTGCCAGCAGCTTAGACAGGGGTTGGACCGGGGAGCTGTTTTTT. Protein product: CASSLDRGWTGELFF. Drawing the rest from reference TRBV11-3 and TRBJ2-2, the complete variable domain is EAGVVQSPRYKIIEKKQPVAFWCNPISGHNTLYWYLQNLGQGPELLIRYENEEAVDDSQLPKDRFSAERLKGVDSTLKIQPAELGDSAVYLCASSLDRGWTGELFFGEGSRLTVL.